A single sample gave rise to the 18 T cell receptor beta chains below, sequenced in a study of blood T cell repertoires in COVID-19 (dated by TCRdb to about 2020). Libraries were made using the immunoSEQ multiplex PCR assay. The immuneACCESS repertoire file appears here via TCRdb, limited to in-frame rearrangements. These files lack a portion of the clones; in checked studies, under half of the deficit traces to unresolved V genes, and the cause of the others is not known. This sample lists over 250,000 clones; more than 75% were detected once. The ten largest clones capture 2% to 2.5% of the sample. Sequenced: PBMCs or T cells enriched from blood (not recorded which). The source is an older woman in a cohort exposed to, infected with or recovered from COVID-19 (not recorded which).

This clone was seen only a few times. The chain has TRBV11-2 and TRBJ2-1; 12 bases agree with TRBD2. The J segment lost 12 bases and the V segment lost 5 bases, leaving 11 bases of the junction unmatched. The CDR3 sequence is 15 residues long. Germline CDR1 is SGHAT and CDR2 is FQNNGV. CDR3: CASSPASGRADWQFF. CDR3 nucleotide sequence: TGTGCCAGCAGCCCAGCTAGCGGGAGGGCCGATTGGCAGTTCTTC.

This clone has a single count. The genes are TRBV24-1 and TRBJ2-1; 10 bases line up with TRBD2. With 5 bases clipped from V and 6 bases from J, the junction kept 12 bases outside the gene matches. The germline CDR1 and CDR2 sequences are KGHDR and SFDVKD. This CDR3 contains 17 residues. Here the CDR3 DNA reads TGTGCCACCAGTGGGCTAGCGGGAGTAGGGTCGGGCAATGAGCAGTTCTTC. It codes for CATSGLAGVGSGNEQFF.

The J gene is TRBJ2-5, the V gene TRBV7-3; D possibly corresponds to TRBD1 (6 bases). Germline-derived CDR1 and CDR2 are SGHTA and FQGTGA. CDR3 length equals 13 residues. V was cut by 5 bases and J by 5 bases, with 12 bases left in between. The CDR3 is CASSIGQLETQYF. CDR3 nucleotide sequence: TGTGCCAGCAGCATTGGACAGTTGGAGACCCAGTACTTC.

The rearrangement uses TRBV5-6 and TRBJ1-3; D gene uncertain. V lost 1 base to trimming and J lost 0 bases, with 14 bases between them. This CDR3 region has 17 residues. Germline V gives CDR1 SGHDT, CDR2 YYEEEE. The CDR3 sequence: CASSLNRHWSSGNTIYF. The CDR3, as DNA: TGTGCCAGCAGCTTGAATAGGCATTGGAGCTCTGGAAACACCATATATTTT.

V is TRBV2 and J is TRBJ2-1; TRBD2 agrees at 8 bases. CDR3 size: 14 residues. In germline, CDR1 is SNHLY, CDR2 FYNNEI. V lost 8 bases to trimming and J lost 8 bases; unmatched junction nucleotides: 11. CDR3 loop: CASGGLASYDEQFF. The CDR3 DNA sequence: TGTGCCAGCGGCGGACTAGCTAGTTACGATGAGCAGTTCTTC.

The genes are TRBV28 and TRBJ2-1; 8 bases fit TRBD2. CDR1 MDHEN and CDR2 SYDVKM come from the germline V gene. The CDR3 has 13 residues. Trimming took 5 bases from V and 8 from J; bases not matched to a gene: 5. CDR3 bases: TGTGCCAGCAGTGGGACTAGTCCGTATGAGCAGTTCTTC. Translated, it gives CASSGTSPYEQFF.

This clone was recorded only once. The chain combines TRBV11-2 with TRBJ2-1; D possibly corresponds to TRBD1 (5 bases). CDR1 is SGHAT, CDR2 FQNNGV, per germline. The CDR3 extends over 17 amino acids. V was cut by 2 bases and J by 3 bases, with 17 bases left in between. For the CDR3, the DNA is TGTGCCAGCAGCTTACGGACAACTACCGCGAGCTACAATGAGCAGTTCTTC. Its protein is CASSLRTTTASYNEQFF.

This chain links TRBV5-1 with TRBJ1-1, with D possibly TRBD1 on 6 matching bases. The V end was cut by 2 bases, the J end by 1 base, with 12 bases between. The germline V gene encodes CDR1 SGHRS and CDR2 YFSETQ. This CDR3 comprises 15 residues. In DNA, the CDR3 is TGCGCCAGCAGCTTCCAGGGAGGGGGGAACACTGAAGCTTTCTTT. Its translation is CASSFQGGGNTEAFF.

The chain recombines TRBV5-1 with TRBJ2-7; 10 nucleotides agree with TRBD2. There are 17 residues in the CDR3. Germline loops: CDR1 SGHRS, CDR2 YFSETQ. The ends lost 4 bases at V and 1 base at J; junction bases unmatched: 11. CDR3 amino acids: CASSKRTSGGPSYEQYF. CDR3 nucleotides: TGCGCCAGCAGCAAAAGGACTAGCGGAGGACCTTCCTACGAGCAGTACTTC.

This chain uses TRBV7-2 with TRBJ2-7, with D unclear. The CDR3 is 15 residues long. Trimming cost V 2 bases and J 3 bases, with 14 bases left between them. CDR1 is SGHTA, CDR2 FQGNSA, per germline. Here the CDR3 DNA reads TGTGCCAGCAGCTTAAGTCCACAGTCGAACTACGAGCAGTACTTC. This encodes CASSLSPQSNYEQYF.

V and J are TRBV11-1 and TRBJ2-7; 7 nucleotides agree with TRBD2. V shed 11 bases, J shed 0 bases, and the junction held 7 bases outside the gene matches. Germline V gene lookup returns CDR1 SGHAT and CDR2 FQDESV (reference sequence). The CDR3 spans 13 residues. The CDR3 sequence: CAVVREISYEQYF. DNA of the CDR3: TGTGCCGTAGTGCGGGAGATCTCCTACGAGCAGTACTTC.

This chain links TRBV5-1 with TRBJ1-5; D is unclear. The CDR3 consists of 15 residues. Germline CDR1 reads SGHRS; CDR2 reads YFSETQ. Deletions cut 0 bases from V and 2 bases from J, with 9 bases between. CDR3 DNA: TGCGCCAGCAGCTTGGAAGGGAGCGGCAATCAGCCCCAGCATTTT. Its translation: CASSLEGSGNQPQHF.

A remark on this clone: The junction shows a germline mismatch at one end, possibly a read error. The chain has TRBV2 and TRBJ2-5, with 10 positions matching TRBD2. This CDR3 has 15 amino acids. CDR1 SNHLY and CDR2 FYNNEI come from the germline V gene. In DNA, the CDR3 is TGTGCCAGCAGAGAAGCGGGAGGGCCCCGAGAGACCCAGTACTTC. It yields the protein CASREAGGPRETQYF.

CDR3 in amino acids: CAWSSVYNEQFF. The CDR3 coding sequence is TGTGCCTGGTCCTCTGTCTACAATGAGCAGTTCTTC. This rearrangement joins TRBV30 to TRBJ2-1; D is unclear. The V gene lost 5 bases and the J gene lost 3 bases, with 8 bases spanning the gap. This CDR3 is built from 12 residues. Germline V gene data show CDR1 as GTSNPN and CDR2 as SVGIG (reference sequence).

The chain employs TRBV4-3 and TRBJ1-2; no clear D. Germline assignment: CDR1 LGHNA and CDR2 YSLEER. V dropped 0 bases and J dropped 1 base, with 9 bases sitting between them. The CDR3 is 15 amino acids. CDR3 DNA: TGCGCCAGCAGCCAAGATGACGGGGATAACTATGGCTACACCTTC. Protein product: CASSQDDGDNYGYTF.

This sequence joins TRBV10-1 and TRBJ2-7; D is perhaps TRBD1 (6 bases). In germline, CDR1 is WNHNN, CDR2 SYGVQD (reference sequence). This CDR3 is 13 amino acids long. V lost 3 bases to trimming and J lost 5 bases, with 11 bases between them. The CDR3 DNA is TGCGCCAGCAGTGAACTTCAGGGGAACGAGCAGTACTTC. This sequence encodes CASSELQGNEQYF.

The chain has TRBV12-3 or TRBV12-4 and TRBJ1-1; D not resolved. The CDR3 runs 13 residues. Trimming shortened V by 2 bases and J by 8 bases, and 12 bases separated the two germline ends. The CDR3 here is CASSLRPGIEAFF. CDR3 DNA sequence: TGTGCCAGCAGTTTAAGGCCCGGGATCGAAGCTTTCTTT.

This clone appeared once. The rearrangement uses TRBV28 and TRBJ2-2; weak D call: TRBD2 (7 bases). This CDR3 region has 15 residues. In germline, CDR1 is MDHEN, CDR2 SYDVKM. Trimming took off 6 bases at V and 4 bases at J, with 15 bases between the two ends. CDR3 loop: CASRSQGGGTGELFF. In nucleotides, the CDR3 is TGTGCCAGCAGGTCACAGGGCGGGGGCACCGGGGAGCTGTTTTTT.